Sequencing of this T cell receptor (beta chain) was carried out in a study of vaccination effects on CD4 cells after COVID-19. CDR1 MNHEY and CDR2 SVGAGI come from the germline V gene. The CDR3 totals 14 residues. The V gene end was trimmed by 8 bases and the J gene end by 4 bases; junction bases not matched to a gene: 2. Regarding this clone: The antigen is not known.

Within the ViraFEST assay, antigen-specific CD4+ T cells underwent expansion with viral peptide pools prior to sequencing. Culturing for roughly 9 days preceded CD4+ T cell isolation. Prior SARS-CoV-2 infection was absent in the vaccine recipients, as shown by negative nucleocapsid antibodies. Repertoires were generated with immunoSEQ multiplex PCR, while TCRdb's copy carries only in-frame clones and drops some. The sample gives about 45,000 clones, around 78% of which show up once; under 14% is in the top ten. This TCR was recovered from a human donor who received a COVID-19 vaccine. The sequences come from CD4+ T cells from PBMCs cultured with SARS-CoV-2 spike peptides, collected before COVID-19 vaccination. The rearrangement joins TRBV6-5 to TRBJ2-2, with TRBD1 matching 12 bases. The CDR3 DNA sequence: TGTGCCAGCCGGGACAGGGGGCCCACCGGGGAGCTGTTTTTT. Protein: CASRDRGPTGELFF.